This T cell receptor beta chain derives from a study of blood T cell repertoires in COVID-19. Study-level background: Collection of acute and convalescent COVID-19 samples took place in the United States, Italy and Spain. T cells, B-cell-depleted T cells, or PBMCs supplied cDNA or gDNA.

In the authors' methods: The assay estimated nucleated cells by amplifying reference gene primers. The assay was immunoSEQ multiplex PCR, and TCRdb's table has in-frame clones only and misses some. V and J calls and clone size are those listed in that table; D and trimming were worked out from the DNA. The sample consists of approximately 200,000 clones, less than 85% of them appearing once. Followed over time, Seattle patients had been enrolled while infection was active. Germline CDR1 SGDLS, CDR2 YYNGEE. After removal of 4 bases from V and 10 bases from J, the junction contained 8 bases not matched to a gene. The CDR3 covers 14 residues.

The chain carries TRBV9 and TRBJ2-1; 10 positions agree with TRBD2. This TCR was recovered from a woman of 80 years or more with COVID-19, enrolled during active disease. The sequencing sample was made of peripheral blood. CDR3 DNA: TGTGCCAGCAGCACTAGCGGGGTGGGTGGCGAGCAGTTCTTC. Residues: CASSTSGVGGEQFF.